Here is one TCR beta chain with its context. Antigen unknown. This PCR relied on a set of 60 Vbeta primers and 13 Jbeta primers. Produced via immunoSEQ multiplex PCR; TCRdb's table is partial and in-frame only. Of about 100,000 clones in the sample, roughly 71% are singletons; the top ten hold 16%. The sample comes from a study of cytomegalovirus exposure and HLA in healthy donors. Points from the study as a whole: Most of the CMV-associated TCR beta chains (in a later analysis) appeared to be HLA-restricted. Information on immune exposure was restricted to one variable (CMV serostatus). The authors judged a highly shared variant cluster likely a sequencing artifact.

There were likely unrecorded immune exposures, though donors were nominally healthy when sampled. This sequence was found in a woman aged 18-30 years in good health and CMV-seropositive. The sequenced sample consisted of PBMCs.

CDR3 residues: CASRQLDSHTEAFF. CDR3 DNA: TGTGCCAGCAGACAACTCGACAGCCACACTGAAGCTTTCTTT. The chain links TRBV6-5 to TRBJ1-1; a weak D match, TRBD1 (5 bases). Germline V gives CDR1 MNHEY, CDR2 SVGAGI. V shed 6 bases and J shed 3 bases, with 14 bases lying between them. CDR3 length: 14 residues.